The T cell receptor beta chain described here comes from a study of T cells after yellow fever vaccination. The study's findings and limits: Contaminating bulk clonotypes could be abundant in FACS-sorted repertoires. A small proportion of clonotypes was detected in both the CD4 and CD8 compartments.

This clonotype was found many times. The antigen remains unidentified. The germline gives CDR1 DFQATT, CDR2 SNEGSKA (reference sequence). This CDR3 spans 13 amino acids. The germline V and J ends were trimmed by 4 bases and 2 bases, with 12 bases remaining between them. TCRdb itself ran the 5' RACE reads through MiXCR, one entry per CDR3 protein. The table lists about 260,000 distinct CDR3 sequences, roughly 4% of them singletons. The rearrangement links TRBV20-1 to TRBJ2-7; TRBD1 is a possible D gene (6 bases). This sequence was found in a man younger than 30 who received the YFV17D yellow fever vaccine. The material was PBMCs, obtained 15 days after the yellow fever booster vaccination. The CDR3 spells CSATAGVAYEQYF. In nucleotides, the CDR3 is TGCAGTGCTACGGCAGGGGTCGCCTACGAGCAGTACTTC.